This T cell receptor beta chain was obtained from a study of blood T cell repertoires in COVID-19. Study processing details: The assay estimated nucleated cells by amplifying reference gene primers. Some clones are missing from TCRdb's copy, which holds only in-frame ones; the method was immunoSEQ multiplex PCR. Clone size and the V and J calls come from that table; the DNA yielded D and trimming. The sample consists of some 360,000 clones, approximately 89% of them appearing once. Those enrolled in Seattle joined during active infection and were followed longitudinally afterward. The CDR3 totals 14 residues. Germline CDR1 and CDR2: MNHEY and SVGAGI. V was trimmed by 6 bases and J by 4 bases, leaving 15 bases between them.

The rearrangement uses TRBV6-5 and TRBJ1-1; D possibly corresponds to TRBD1 (5 bases). The TCR was taken from a woman in her sixties with COVID-19, enrolled during active disease. Sequencing used peripheral blood. The CDR3 region has the DNA TGTGCCAGCAGAGTCGGACACTCGACCACTGAAGCTTTCTTT. Translating gives CASRVGHSTTEAFF.